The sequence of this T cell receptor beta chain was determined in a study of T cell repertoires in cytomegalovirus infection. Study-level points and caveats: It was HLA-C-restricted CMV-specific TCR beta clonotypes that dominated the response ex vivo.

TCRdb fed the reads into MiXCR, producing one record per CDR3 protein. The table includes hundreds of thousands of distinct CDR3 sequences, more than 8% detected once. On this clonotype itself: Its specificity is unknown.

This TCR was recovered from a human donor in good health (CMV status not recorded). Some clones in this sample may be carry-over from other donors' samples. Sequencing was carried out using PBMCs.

The chain's CDR3 is CASSAVQGYEKLFF. The CDR3 DNA reads TGTGCCAGCAGCGCCGTACAGGGCTACGAAAAACTGTTTTTT. The V call is TRBV7-9, the J call TRBJ1-4; weak D call: TRBD1 (6 bases). Deletions cut 5 bases from V and 8 bases from J, with 15 bases between. Germline loops: CDR1 SEHNR, CDR2 FQNEAQ (reference sequence). The CDR3 extends over 14 amino acids.